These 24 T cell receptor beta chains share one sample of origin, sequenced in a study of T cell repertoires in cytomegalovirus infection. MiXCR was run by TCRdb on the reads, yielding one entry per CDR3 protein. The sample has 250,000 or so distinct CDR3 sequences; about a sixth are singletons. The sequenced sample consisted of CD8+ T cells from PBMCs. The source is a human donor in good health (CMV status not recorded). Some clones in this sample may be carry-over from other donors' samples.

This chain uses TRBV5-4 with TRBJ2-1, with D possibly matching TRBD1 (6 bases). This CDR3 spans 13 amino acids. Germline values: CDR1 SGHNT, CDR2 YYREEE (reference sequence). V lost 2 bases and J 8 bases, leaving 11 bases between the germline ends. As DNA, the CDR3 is TGTGCCAGCAGCTTACAGGGTCGGTATGAGCAGTTCTTC. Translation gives CASSLQGRYEQFF. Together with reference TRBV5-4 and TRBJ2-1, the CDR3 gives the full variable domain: ETGVTQSPTHLIKTRGQQVTLRCSSQSGHNTVSWYQQALGQGPQFIFQYYREEENGRGNFPPRFSGLQFPNYSSELNVNALELDDSALYLCASSLQGRYEQFFGPGTRLTVL.

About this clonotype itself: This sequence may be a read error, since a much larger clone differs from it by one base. CDR3 nucleotides: TGTGCCAGCTGCTCCAATAGCGGAGACTCTTCCTACAATGAGCAGTTCTTC. Translated: CASCSNSGDSSYNEQFF. The V call is TRBV7-6, the J call TRBJ2-1; a weak D match, TRBD2 (6 bases). This CDR3 has 17 amino acids. Germline values: CDR1 SGHVS, CDR2 FNYEAQ. The V and J ends lost 8 bases and 1 base respectively, with 21 bases between them.

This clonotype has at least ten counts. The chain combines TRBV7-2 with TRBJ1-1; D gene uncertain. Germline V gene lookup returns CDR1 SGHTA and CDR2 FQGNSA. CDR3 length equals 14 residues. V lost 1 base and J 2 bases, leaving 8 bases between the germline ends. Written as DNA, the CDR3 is TGTGCCAGCAGCTTAGATGGGTCTAACACTGAAGCTTTCTTT. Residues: CASSLDGSNTEAFF.

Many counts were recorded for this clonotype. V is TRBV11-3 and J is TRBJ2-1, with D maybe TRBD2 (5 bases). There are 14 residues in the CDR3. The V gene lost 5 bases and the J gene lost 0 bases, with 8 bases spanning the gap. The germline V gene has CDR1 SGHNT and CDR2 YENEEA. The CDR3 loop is CASSHRDSYNEQFF. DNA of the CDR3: TGTGCCAGCAGCCACCGGGACTCCTACAATGAGCAGTTCTTC.

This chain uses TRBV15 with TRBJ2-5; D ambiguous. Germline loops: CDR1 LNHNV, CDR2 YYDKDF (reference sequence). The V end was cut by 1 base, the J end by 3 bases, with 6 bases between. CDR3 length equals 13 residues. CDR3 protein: CATSRAVEETQYF. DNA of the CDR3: TGTGCCACCAGCAGAGCAGTGGAAGAGACCCAGTACTTC.

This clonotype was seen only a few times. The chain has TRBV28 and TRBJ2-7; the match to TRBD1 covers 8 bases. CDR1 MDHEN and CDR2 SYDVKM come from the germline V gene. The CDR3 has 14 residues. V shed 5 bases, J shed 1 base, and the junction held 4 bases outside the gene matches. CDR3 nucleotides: TGTGCCAGCAGTCAGACAGGGGAGTCCTACGAGCAGTACTTC. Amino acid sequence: CASSQTGESYEQYF.

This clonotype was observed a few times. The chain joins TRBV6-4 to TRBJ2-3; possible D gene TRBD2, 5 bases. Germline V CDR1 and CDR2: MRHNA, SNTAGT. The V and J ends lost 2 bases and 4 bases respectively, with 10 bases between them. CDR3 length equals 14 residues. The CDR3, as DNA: TGTGCCAGCAGTGACCCAGGAGGCCCAGATACGCAGTATTTT. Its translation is CASSDPGGPDTQYF.

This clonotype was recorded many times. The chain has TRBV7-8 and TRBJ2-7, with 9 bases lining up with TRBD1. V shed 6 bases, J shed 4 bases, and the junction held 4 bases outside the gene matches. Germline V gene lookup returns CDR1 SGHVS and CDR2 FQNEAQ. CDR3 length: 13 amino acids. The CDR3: CASRPGQGYEQYF. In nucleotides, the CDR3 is TGTGCCAGCAGACCGGGACAGGGTTACGAGCAGTACTTC. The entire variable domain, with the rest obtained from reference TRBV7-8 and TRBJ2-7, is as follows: GAGVSQSPRYKVAKRGQDVALRCDPISGHVSLFWYQQALGQGPEFLTYFQNEAQLDKSGLPSDRFFAERPEGSVSTLKIQRTQQEDSAVYLCASRPGQGYEQYFGPGTRLTVT.

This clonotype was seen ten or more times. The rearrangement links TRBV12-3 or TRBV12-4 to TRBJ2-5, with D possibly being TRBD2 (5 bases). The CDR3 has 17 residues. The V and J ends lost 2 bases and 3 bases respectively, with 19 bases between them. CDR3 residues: CASSLNSGISAEETQYF. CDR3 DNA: TGTGCCAGCAGTTTAAACTCCGGGATCTCCGCGGAAGAGACCCAGTACTTC.

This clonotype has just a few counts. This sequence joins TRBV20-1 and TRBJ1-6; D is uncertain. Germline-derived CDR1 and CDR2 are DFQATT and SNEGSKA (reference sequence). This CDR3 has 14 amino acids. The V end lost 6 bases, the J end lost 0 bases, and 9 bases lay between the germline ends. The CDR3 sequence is CSAHGISYNSPLHF. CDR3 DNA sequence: TGCAGTGCCCACGGGATCTCCTATAATTCACCCCTCCACTTT.

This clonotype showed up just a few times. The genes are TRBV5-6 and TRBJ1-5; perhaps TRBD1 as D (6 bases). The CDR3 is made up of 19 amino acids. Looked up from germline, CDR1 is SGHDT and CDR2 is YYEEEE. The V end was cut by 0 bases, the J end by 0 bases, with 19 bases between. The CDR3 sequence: CASSLAENAQGHSNQPQHF. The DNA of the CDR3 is TGTGCCAGCAGCTTGGCGGAGAACGCCCAGGGACATAGCAATCAGCCCCAGCATTTT.

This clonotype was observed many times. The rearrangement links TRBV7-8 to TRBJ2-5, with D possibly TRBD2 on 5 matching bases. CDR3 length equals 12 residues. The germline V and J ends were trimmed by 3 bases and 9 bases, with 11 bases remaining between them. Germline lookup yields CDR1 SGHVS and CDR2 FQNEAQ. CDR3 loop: CASSFGGAAQYF. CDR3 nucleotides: TGTGCCAGCAGCTTCGGAGGTGCGGCCCAGTACTTC.

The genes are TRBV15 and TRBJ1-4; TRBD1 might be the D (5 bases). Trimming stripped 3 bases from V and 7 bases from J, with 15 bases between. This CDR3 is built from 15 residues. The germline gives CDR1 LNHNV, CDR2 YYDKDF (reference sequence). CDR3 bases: TGTGCCACCAGCAGTCCAGGACGTACAGGTGAAAAACTGTTTTTT. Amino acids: CATSSPGRTGEKLFF.

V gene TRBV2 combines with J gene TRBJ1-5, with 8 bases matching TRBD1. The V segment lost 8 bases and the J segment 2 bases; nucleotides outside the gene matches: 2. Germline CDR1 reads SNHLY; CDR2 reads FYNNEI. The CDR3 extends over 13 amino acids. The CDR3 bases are TGTGCCAGCGAGGACAGGGGCAATCAGCCCCAGCATTTT. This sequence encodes CASEDRGNQPQHF.

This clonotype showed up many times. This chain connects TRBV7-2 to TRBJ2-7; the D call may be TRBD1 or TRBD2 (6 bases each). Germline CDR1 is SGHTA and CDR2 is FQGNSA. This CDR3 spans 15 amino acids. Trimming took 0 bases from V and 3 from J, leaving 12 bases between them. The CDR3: CASSLAGGTIYEQYF. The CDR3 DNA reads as TGTGCCAGCAGCTTAGCTGGGGGGACAATCTACGAGCAGTACTTC.

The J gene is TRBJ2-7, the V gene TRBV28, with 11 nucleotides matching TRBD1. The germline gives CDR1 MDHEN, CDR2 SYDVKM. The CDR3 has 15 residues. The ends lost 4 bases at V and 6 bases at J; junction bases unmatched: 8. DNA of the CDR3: TGTGCCAGCAGTTCGGACAGGGGGCTTCCGGGCGAGCAGTACTTC. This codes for CASSSDRGLPGEQYF.

This CDR3 reads CASSLGGGGRWPYGYTF. The CDR3 DNA sequence: TGTGCCAGCAGTCTAGGGGGGGGGGGACGATGGCCCTATGGCTACACCTTC. This chain uses TRBV13 with TRBJ1-2; possibly TRBD1 for D (6 bases). The CDR3 sequence is 17 residues long. V shed 6 bases and J shed 4 bases, with 24 bases lying between them. Germline CDR1 and CDR2: PRHDT and FYEKMQ (reference sequence).

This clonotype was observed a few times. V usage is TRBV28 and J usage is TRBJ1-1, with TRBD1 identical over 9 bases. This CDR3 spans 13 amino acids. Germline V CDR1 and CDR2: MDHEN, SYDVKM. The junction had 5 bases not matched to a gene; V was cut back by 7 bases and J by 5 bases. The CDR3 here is CASKTGGLTEAFF. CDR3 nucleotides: TGTGCCAGCAAGACAGGGGGATTAACTGAAGCTTTCTTT.

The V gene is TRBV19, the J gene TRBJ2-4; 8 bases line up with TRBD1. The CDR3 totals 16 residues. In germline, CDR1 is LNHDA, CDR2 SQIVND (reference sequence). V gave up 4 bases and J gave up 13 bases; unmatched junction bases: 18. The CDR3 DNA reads TGTGCCAGTAGTACCTCGGACAGGGACACTATTTATCCGCAGTACTTC. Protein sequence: CASSTSDRDTIYPQYF.

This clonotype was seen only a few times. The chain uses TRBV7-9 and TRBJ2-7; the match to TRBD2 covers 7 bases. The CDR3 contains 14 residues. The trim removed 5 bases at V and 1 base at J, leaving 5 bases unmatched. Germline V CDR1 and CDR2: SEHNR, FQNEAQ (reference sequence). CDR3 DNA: TGTGCCAGCAGCATGGCGGGACTATCCTACGAGCAGTACTTC. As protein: CASSMAGLSYEQYF.

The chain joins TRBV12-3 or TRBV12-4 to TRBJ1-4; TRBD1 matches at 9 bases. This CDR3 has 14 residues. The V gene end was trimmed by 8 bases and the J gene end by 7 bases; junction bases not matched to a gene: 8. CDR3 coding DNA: TGTGCCAGCGGAGGACAGGGGTGGGGTGAAAAACTGTTTTTT. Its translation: CASGGQGWGEKLFF.

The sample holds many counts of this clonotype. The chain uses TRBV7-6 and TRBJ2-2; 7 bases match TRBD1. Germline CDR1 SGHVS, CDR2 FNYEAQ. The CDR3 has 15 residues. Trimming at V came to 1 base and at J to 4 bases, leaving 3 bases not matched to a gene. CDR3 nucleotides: TGTGCCAGCAGCTTAGGGACAGGAGCCACCGGGGAGCTGTTTTTT. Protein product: CASSLGTGATGELFF.

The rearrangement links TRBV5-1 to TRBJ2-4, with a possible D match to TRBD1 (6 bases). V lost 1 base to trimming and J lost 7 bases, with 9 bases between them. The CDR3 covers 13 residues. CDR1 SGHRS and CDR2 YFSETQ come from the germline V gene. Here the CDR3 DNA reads TGCGCCAGCAGCTTGACAGGGTTGAACATTCAGTACTTC. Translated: CASSLTGLNIQYF.

The CDR3 DNA reads as TGCGCCAGCAGCCAAGACCCCTATGGCTACACCTTC. This gives the protein CASSQDPYGYTF. The chain links TRBV4-1 to TRBJ1-2; D ambiguous. The CDR3 extends over 12 amino acids. V was cut by 0 bases and J by 4 bases, with 3 bases left in between. The germline CDR1 and CDR2 sequences are MGHRA and YSYEKL.